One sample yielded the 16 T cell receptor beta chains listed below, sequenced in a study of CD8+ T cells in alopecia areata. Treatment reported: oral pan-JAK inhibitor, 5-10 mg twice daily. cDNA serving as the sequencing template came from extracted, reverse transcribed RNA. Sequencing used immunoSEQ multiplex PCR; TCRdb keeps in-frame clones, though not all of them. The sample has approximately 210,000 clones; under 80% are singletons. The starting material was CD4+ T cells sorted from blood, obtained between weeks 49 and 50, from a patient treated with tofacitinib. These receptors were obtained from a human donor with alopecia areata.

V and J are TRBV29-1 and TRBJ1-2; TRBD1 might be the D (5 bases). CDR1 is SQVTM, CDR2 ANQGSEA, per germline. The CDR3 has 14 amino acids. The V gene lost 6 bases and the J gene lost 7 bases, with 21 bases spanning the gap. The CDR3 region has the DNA TGCAGCGTCGAGGGGACGGTCCGGGGTCGTGGCTACACCTTC. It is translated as CSVEGTVRGRGYTF.

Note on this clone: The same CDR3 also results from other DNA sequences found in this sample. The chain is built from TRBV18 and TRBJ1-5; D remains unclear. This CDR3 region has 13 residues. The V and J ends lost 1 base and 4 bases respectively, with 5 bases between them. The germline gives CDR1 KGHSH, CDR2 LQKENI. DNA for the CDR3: TGTGCCAGCTCACCACAAGGAAATCAGCCCCAGCATTTT. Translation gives CASSPQGNQPQHF. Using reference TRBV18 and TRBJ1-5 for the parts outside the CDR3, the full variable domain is NAGVMQNPRHLVRRRGQEARLRCSPMKGHSHVYWYRQLPEEGLKFMVYLQKENIIDESGMPKERFSAEFPKEGPSILRIQQVVRGDSAAYFCASSPQGNQPQHFGDGTRLSIL.

CDR3 sequence reads: CASSAAGPQNEQFF. Written as DNA, the CDR3 is TGTGCCAGCAGTGCCGCCGGGCCTCAAAATGAGCAGTTCTTC. The chain has TRBV25-1 and TRBJ2-1; D is ambiguous. The CDR3 spans 14 residues. The germline V gene encodes CDR1 MGHDK and CDR2 SYGVNS. Trimming shortened V by 4 bases and J by 7 bases, and 14 bases separated the two germline ends.

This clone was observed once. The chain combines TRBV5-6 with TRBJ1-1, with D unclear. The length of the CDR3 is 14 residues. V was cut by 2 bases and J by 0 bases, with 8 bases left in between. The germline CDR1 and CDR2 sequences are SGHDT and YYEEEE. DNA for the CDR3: TGTGCCAGCAGCTTCGTATCAGTGAACACTGAAGCTTTCTTT. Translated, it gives CASSFVSVNTEAFF.

The CDR3 sequence: CASRSGTTQYF. The CDR3 DNA reads TGTGCCAGTCGATCGGGGACCACGCAGTATTTT. The chain uses TRBV19 and TRBJ2-3; D tentatively fits TRBD1 or TRBD2 (5 bases each). This CDR3 has 11 residues. Germline values: CDR1 LNHDA, CDR2 SQIVND (reference sequence). V was trimmed by 8 bases and J by 9 bases, leaving 12 bases between them.

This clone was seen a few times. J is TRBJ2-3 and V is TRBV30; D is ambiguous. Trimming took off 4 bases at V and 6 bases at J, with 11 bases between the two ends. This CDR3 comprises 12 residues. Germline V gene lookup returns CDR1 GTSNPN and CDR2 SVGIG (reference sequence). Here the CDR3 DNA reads TGTGCCTGGAATCGGTTCGAGGATACGCAGTATTTT. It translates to CAWNRFEDTQYF.

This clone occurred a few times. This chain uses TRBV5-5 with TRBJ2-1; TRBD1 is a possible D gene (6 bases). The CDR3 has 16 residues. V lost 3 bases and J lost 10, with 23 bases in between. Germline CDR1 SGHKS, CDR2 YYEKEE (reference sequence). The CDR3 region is CASSSPPGQTSGEQFF. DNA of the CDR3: TGTGCCAGCAGCTCACCTCCAGGACAGACTTCGGGGGAGCAGTTCTTC.

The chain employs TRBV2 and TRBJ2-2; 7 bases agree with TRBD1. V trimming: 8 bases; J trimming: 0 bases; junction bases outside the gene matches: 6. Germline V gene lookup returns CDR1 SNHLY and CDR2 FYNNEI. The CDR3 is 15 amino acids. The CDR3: CASVQGVSNTGELFF. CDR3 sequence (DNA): TGTGCCAGCGTTCAGGGGGTTTCGAACACCGGGGAGCTGTTTTTT.

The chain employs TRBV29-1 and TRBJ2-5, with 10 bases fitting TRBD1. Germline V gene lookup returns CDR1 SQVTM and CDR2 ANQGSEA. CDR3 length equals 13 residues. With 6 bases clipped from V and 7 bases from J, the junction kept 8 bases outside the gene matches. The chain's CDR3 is CSVEGQGRGTQYF. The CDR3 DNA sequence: TGCAGCGTCGAGGGACAGGGGAGAGGGACCCAGTACTTC.

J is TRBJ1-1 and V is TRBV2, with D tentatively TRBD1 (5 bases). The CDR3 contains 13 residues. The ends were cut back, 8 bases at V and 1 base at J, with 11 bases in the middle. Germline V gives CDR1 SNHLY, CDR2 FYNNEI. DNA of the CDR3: TGTGCCAGCGCGGGACTGCCGAACACTGAAGCTTTCTTT. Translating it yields CASAGLPNTEAFF.

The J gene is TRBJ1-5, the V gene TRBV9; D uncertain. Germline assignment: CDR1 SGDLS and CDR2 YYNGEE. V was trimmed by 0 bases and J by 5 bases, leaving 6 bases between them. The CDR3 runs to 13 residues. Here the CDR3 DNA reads TGTGCCAGCAGCGTAGCTACGGATCAGCCCCAGCATTTT. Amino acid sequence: CASSVATDQPQHF.

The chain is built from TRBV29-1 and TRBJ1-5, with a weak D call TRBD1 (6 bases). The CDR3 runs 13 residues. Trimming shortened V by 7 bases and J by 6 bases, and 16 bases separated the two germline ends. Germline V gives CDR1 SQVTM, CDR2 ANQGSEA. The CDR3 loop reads CSASGEEGQPQHF. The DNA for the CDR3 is TGCAGCGCATCAGGGGAAGAGGGTCAGCCCCAGCATTTT.

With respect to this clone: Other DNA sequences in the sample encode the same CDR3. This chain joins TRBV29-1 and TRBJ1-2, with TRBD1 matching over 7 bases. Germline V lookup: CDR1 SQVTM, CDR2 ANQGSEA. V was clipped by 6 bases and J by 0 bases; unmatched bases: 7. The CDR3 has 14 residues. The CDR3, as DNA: TGCAGCGTGGACAGGACAGCTCCTAACTATGGCTACACCTTC. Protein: CSVDRTAPNYGYTF.

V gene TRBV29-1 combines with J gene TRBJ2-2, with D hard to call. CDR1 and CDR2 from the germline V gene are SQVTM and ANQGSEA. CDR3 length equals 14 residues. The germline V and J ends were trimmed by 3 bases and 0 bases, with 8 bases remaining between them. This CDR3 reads CSVEAVSNTGELFF. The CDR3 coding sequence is TGCAGCGTTGAGGCAGTCTCGAACACCGGGGAGCTGTTTTTT.

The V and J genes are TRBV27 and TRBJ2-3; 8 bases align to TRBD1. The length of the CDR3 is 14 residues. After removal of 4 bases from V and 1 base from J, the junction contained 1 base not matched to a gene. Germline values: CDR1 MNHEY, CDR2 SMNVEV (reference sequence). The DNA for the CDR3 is TGTGCCAGCAGTTCGACAGGGGGCACAGATACGCAGTATTTT. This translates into CASSSTGGTDTQYF.

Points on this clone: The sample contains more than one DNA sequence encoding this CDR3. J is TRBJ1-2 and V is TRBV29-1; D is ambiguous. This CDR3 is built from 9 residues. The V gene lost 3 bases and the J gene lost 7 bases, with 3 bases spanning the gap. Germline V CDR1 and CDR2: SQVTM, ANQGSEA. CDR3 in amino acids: CSVEGGYTF. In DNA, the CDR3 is TGCAGCGTTGAGGGTGGCTACACCTTC.